These 29 T cell receptor beta chains were sequenced from one sample in a study of T and B cells in COVID-19 patients. From blood, roughly 220-550 ng of genomic DNA served as TRB template. Multiplex PCR with BIOMED2 TRB-A/B primer pools amplified TRB rearrangements. TCRdb re-derived calls from the multiplex PCR reads in MiXCR, one entry per CDR3 protein. The data show a few thousand distinct CDR3 sequences, over 20% seen once. Material: blood. The receptor source for this set is a human donor with active COVID-19.

Sample share makes this clonotype large (0.1 to 1%). This chain uses TRBV29-1 with TRBJ2-7; perhaps TRBD1 as D (8 bases). The V gene lost 3 bases and the J gene lost 7 bases, with 16 bases spanning the gap. The CDR3 spans 13 residues. CDR1 SQVTM and CDR2 ANQGSEA come from the germline V gene. The CDR3 reads CSVDTGGEGEQYF. CDR3 DNA: TGCAGCGTTGATACAGGGGGGGAGGGTGAGCAGTACTTC.

Notes on this clonotype: A clone one base away is much larger, so this may be a read error. CDR3 coding DNA: TGTGCCAGGAGTCCTCCTAGCGGGAGAAGCATTCAGTACTTC. Amino acids: CARSPPSGRSIQYF. The genes are TRBV12-3 or TRBV12-4 and TRBJ2-4; 10 bases are shared with TRBD2. The junction had 11 bases not matched to a gene; V was cut back by 9 bases and J by 9 bases. The CDR3 extends over 14 amino acids.

There are a few counts of this clonotype. This chain links TRBV5-1 with TRBJ2-2, with D perhaps TRBD1 (6 bases). Trimming shortened V by 7 bases and J by 5 bases, and 15 bases separated the two germline ends. Germline V gene lookup returns CDR1 SGHRS and CDR2 YFSETQ. The CDR3 loop spans 14 amino acids. CDR3 sequence: CASGRWTATGELFF. CDR3 nucleotides: TGCGCCAGCGGCCGCTGGACAGCGACCGGGGAGCTGTTTTTT.

The rearrangement joins TRBV5-1 to TRBJ2-7; TRBD1 matches 12 bases. The CDR3 consists of 16 residues. Losses at the gene ends were 3 bases for V and 2 bases for J; bases not matched to a gene: 6. The germline CDR1 and CDR2 sequences are SGHRS and YFSETQ. CDR3 DNA: TGCGCCAGCAGCTGGGGACAGGGGGCAGGGACCTACGAGCAGTACTTC. Encoded protein: CASSWGQGAGTYEQYF.

In its sample, this clonotype was seen a few times. The chain employs TRBV11-2 and TRBJ2-5; 10 bases are a match to TRBD2. The trim removed 5 bases at V and 9 bases at J, leaving 6 bases unmatched. The CDR3 spans 13 residues. The germline gives CDR1 SGHAT, CDR2 FQNNGV. CDR3 region: CASSLQREGSQYF. Here the CDR3 DNA reads TGTGCCAGCAGCCTGCAGCGGGAGGGGTCCCAGTACTTC. The complete variable domain, with remaining parts taken from reference TRBV11-2 and TRBJ2-5, reads EAGVAQSPRYKIIEKRQSVAFWCNPISGHATLYWYQQILGQGPKLLIQFQNNGVVDDSQLPKDRFSAERLKGVDSTLKIQPAKLEDSAVYLCASSLQREGSQYFGPGTRLLVL.

This clonotype was seen only a few times. The chain employs TRBV18 and TRBJ2-7; TRBD1 agrees at 10 bases. The CDR3 loop spans 17 amino acids. V gave up 0 bases and J gave up 8 bases; unmatched junction bases: 13. CDR1 is KGHSH, CDR2 LQKENI, per germline. CDR3: CASSPPTTGTGVMKQYF. The CDR3 nucleotides read TGTGCCAGCTCACCACCTACTACCGGGACAGGGGTAATGAAGCAGTACTTC. Based on the CDR3 plus reference TRBV18 and TRBJ2-7, the full variable domain is NAGVMQNPRHLVRRRGQEARLRCSPMKGHSHVYWYRQLPEEGLKFMVYLQKENIIDESGMPKERFSAEFPKEGPSILRIQQVVRGDSAAYFCASSPPTTGTGVMKQYFGPGTRLTVT.

This clonotype is classed as medium-sized. The chain combines TRBV19 with TRBJ1-2; the match to TRBD1 covers 11 bases. Germline V gene data show CDR1 as LNHDA and CDR2 as SQIVND (reference sequence). Trimming cost V 10 bases and J 8 bases; bases outside gene matches: 6. This CDR3 comprises 12 residues. The CDR3 loop is CATSDRGRGYTF. CDR3 nucleotide sequence: TGTGCCACTTCGGACAGGGGGCGAGGCTACACCTTC.

This clonotype is labeled as medium-sized. The V call is TRBV6-6, the J call TRBJ2-1; D perhaps matches TRBD1 (7 bases). Trimming took off 0 bases at V and 6 bases at J, with 18 bases between the two ends. There are 17 residues in the CDR3. Germline-derived CDR1 and CDR2 are MNHNY and SVGAGI (reference sequence). The CDR3 DNA reads TGTGCCAGCAGTTACTCATCGGCGGTCCAGGGGGGCAATGAGCAGTTCTTC. Translating gives CASSYSSAVQGGNEQFF.

The chain combines TRBV7-2 with TRBJ2-2; the D gene is possibly TRBD2 (5 bases). V shed 0 bases and J shed 3 bases, with 8 bases lying between them. Germline-derived CDR1 and CDR2 are SGHTA and FQGNSA. The CDR3 is made up of 15 amino acids. The CDR3 region has the DNA TGTGCCAGCAGCTTAGCGGGAGCTGACACCGGGGAGCTGTTTTTT. This codes for CASSLAGADTGELFF. Looking up the rest from reference TRBV7-2 and TRBJ2-2 gives the full variable domain: GAGVSQSPSNKVTEKGKDVELRCDPISGHTALYWYRQSLGQGLEFLIYFQGNSAPDKSGLPSDRFSAERTGGSVSTLTIQRTQQEDSAVYLCASSLAGADTGELFFGEGSRLTVL.

This chain joins TRBV5-4 and TRBJ1-3; no clear D. Germline lookup yields CDR1 SGHNT and CDR2 YYREEE (reference sequence). The V and J ends lost 2 bases and 4 bases respectively, with 7 bases between them. The CDR3 contains 13 residues. CDR3 in amino acids: CASSFNEGNTIYF. The CDR3 DNA follows: TGTGCCAGCAGCTTTAACGAGGGAAACACCATATATTTT.

The genes are TRBV11-1 and TRBJ2-2; perhaps D is TRBD1 or TRBD2 (5 bases each). Germline loops: CDR1 SGHAT, CDR2 FQDESV (reference sequence). The ends were cut back, 5 bases at V and 7 bases at J, with 17 bases in the middle. The CDR3 has 15 amino acids. The CDR3 loop reads CASSPAGAGVGELFF. CDR3 DNA: TGTGCCAGCAGCCCCGCCGGGGCTGGGGTCGGGGAGCTGTTTTTT.

The chain recombines TRBV5-1 with TRBJ2-1; D possibly corresponds to TRBD2 (6 bases). Germline V CDR1 and CDR2: SGHRS, YFSETQ. CDR3 length equals 15 residues. Trimming removed 3 bases from V and 13 bases from J, with 23 bases in between. The CDR3 is CASSWRGSDGGTQFF. The CDR3 DNA reads as TGCGCCAGCAGCTGGAGGGGATCCGATGGCGGGACCCAGTTCTTC.

The chain couples TRBV24-1 to TRBJ2-1; 12 bases are shared with TRBD2. This CDR3 region has 16 residues. The germline CDR1 and CDR2 sequences are KGHDR and SFDVKD. V lost 2 bases, J lost 8 bases, and 6 bases stayed unmatched. The CDR3 loop is CATSDSTSGSRYEQFF. The DNA for the CDR3 is TGTGCCACCAGTGATTCGACTAGCGGGAGTAGGTATGAGCAGTTCTTC.

By share, this clonotype ranks as medium-sized. This chain connects TRBV30 to TRBJ1-1; maybe TRBD1 (5 bases). CDR3 size: 15 residues. The V gene lost 0 bases and the J gene lost 4 bases, with 15 bases spanning the gap. CDR1 is GTSNPN, CDR2 SVGIG, per germline (reference sequence). Written as DNA, the CDR3 is TGTGCCTGGAGTGTAGGAGGGGCAAGGAGCACTGAAGCTTTCTTT. Its translation is CAWSVGGARSTEAFF. Looking up the rest from reference TRBV30 and TRBJ1-1 gives the full variable domain: SQTIHQWPATLVQPVGSPLSLECTVEGTSNPNLYWYRQAAGRGLQLLFYSVGIGQISSEVPQNLSASRPQDRQFILSSKKLLLSDSGFYLCAWSVGGARSTEAFFGQGTRLTVV.

Details on this clonotype: At one boundary the junction diverges from the germline segment, which might be a read error. J is TRBJ2-7 and V is TRBV7-6, with D perhaps assigned TRBD1 or TRBD2 (7 bases each). Looked up from germline, CDR1 is SGHVS and CDR2 is FNYEAQ. The CDR3 is 14 residues long. CDR3 DNA: TGTGCTAGCAGCTTAGGGGAGGGGGCTGAGGAGCAGTACTTC. Translating it yields CASSLGEGAEEQYF.

By its share, this clonotype is medium-sized. V gene TRBV15 combines with J gene TRBJ1-2; D uncertain. The germline CDR1 and CDR2 sequences are LNHNV and YYDKDF (reference sequence). CDR3 length: 12 amino acids. The V end lost 0 bases, the J end lost 2 bases, and 1 base lay between the germline ends. The CDR3 protein is CATSRDNYGYTF. The DNA of the CDR3 is TGTGCCACCAGCAGAGACAACTATGGCTACACCTTC.

The chain uses TRBV12-3 or TRBV12-4 and TRBJ1-2; D is unclear. The CDR3 sequence is 13 residues long. V shed 7 bases and J shed 2 bases, with 11 bases lying between them. The CDR3 loop reads CASTWTANYGYTF. The CDR3 nucleotides are TGTGCCAGCACCTGGACCGCGAACTATGGCTACACCTTC.

This chain uses TRBV7-2 with TRBJ2-1; 14 bases line up with TRBD2. The length of the CDR3 is 17 residues. V lost 5 bases, J lost 6 bases, and 9 bases stayed unmatched. The germline V gene has CDR1 SGHTA and CDR2 FQGNSA. The CDR3: CASSLRGTSGSSNEQFF. The DNA for the CDR3 is TGTGCCAGCAGCCTTAGGGGGACTAGCGGGAGTTCCAATGAGCAGTTCTTC.

This sequence joins TRBV7-9 and TRBJ2-2; D is undetermined. CDR3 length equals 14 residues. V lost 3 bases and J 1 base, leaving 6 bases between the germline ends. Germline CDR1 and CDR2: SEHNR and FQNEAQ (reference sequence). The CDR3 nucleotides are TGTGCCAGCAGCTTGTGGGAGAACACCGGGGAGCTGTTTTTT. Amino acids: CASSLWENTGELFF.

Relative to its sample, this clonotype is medium-sized. The chain carries TRBV5-6 and TRBJ2-1, with TRBD2 matching 11 bases. The germline CDR1 and CDR2 sequences are SGHDT and YYEEEE. J lost 8 bases, V lost 1 base, and 17 bases had no gene match. The CDR3 loop spans 19 amino acids. CDR3: CASSLKASGRTSISHEQFF. CDR3 DNA: TGTGCCAGCAGCTTGAAGGCTAGCGGGAGGACCAGCATATCGCATGAGCAGTTCTTC.

Judged by abundance, this clonotype is medium-sized (0.01 to 0.1%). The chain employs TRBV7-6 and TRBJ2-3; TRBD1 matches at 7 bases. Germline loops: CDR1 SGHVS, CDR2 FNYEAQ. There are 16 residues in the CDR3. V lost 0 bases and J lost 7; bases outside the gene matches: 10. For the CDR3, the DNA is TGTGCCAGCAGCTTAGCAGGCAGGGGGTTTTCAAATACGCAGTATTTT. Amino acids: CASSLAGRGFSNTQYF. Complete variable domain (other parts from reference TRBV7-6 and TRBJ2-3): GAGVSQSPRYKVTKRGQDVALRCDPISGHVSLYWYRQALGQGPEFLTYFNYEAQQDKSGLPNDRFSAERPEGSISTLTIQRTEQRDSAMYRCASSLAGRGFSNTQYFGPGTRLTVL.

The rearrangement joins TRBV24-1 to TRBJ1-5, with D perhaps matching TRBD1 (5 bases). Between the trimmed V and J ends, which lost 9 bases and 3 bases, there was a span of 14 bases. The germline V gene encodes CDR1 KGHDR and CDR2 SFDVKD. This CDR3 spans 14 amino acids. The CDR3 here is CATQGSGPNQPQHF. Here the CDR3 DNA reads TGTGCCACCCAGGGTAGCGGCCCCAATCAGCCCCAGCATTTT.

In the case of this clonotype: A read error may be the cause here, since a much bigger clone is one base away. The chain uses TRBV7-9 and TRBJ2-5, with D perhaps TRBD2 (5 bases). The CDR3 sequence is 13 residues long. The germline V gene encodes CDR1 SEHNR and CDR2 FQNEAQ (reference sequence). CDR3 in amino acids: CAGSLAHGETQYF. CDR3 DNA sequence: TGTGCCGGCAGCTTAGCGCATGGGGAGACCCAGTACTTC.

In its sample, this clonotype is medium-sized. The rearrangement links TRBV6-5 to TRBJ2-7; TRBD2 agrees at 7 bases. In germline, CDR1 is MNHEY, CDR2 SVGAGI. J lost 7 bases, V lost 0 bases, and 12 bases had no gene match. CDR3 length: 16 residues. The CDR3 DNA is TGTGCCAGCAGTTACTCGGGGAGGGACCTGACTAGGGAGCAGTACTTC. Its translation is CASSYSGRDLTREQYF.

Here the CDR3 DNA reads TGCAGTGCTGGAGTGGGCCAAGAGACCCAGTACTTC. This gives the protein CSAGVGQETQYF. The chain joins TRBV20-1 to TRBJ2-5; D gene uncertain. The V gene lost 5 bases and the J gene lost 1 base, with 8 bases spanning the gap. The CDR3 has 12 amino acids. CDR1 and CDR2 (germline): DFQATT, SNEGSKA (reference sequence).

V gene TRBV6-2 or TRBV6-3 combines with J gene TRBJ2-7; 7 positions match TRBD1. The CDR3 extends over 13 amino acids. Germline V gene data show CDR1 as MNHEY and CDR2 as SVGEGT. After removal of 6 bases from V and 7 bases from J, the junction contained 9 bases not matched to a gene. The DNA of the CDR3 is TGTGCCAGCAGGAGACAGGGATTGAGGGAGCAGTACTTC. It yields the protein CASRRQGLREQYF.

This clonotype is labeled as medium-sized. The V gene is TRBV18, the J gene TRBJ2-7, with 8 bases fitting TRBD2. V dropped 3 bases and J dropped 6; count of bases not matched to a gene: 7. The germline CDR1 and CDR2 sequences are KGHSH and LQKENI. This CDR3 is 14 amino acids long. Written as DNA, the CDR3 is TGTGCCAGCTCACCTCAGCGGGAGCAAGCCGAGCAGTACTTC. It is translated as CASSPQREQAEQYF.

This clonotype was seen a handful of times. The chain uses TRBV4-2 and TRBJ2-3; 12 bases are shared with TRBD2. Looked up from germline, CDR1 is LGHNA and CDR2 is YNFKEQ. CDR3 length: 16 amino acids. J gave up 12 bases and V 0 bases, and 10 bases lay outside the gene matches. In nucleotides, the CDR3 is TGTGCCAGCAGCCAAGAGGTGCTAGCGGGAGGGGGAGGTCAGTATTTT. The encoded protein is CASSQEVLAGGGGQYF.

This clonotype was seen repeatedly, ten times or more. J is TRBJ2-3 and V is TRBV7-9; tentatively, D is TRBD2 (5 bases). This CDR3 region has 15 residues. Germline CDR1 is SEHNR and CDR2 is FQNEAQ (reference sequence). The ends were cut back, 2 bases at V and 2 bases at J, with 11 bases in the middle. CDR3: CASSLRSGNTDTQYF. The CDR3 DNA reads TGTGCCAGCAGCTTACGGTCGGGAAACACAGATACGCAGTATTTT.